These T cell receptor beta chains were read from a single sample in a study of T cells of healthy individuals. TCRdb re-derived calls from the 5' RACE reads in MiXCR, one entry per CDR3 protein. The sample has about 60,000 distinct CDR3 sequences; around 15% are singletons. The receptor set was obtained from a human donor in good health. The CDR3 runs from the conserved cysteine through the conserved F or W. D genes are given only for firm matches. Size is omitted from some rows. Given values are once, few, many or a class for expanded clones.

d_call clone_size j_call v_call cdr3_length cdr3_nt cdr3_aa
- many TRBJ1-5 TRBV4-1 16 TGCGCCAGCAGCCAAGGGGACGTAACATCGAATCAGCCCCAGCATTTT CASSQGDVTSNQPQHF
TRBD2 - TRBJ2-5 TRBV20-1 16 TGCAGTGCTCCGCAGTGGGCTAGCGGGGAACAAGAGACCCAGTACTTC CSAPQWASGEQETQYF
- - TRBJ1-1 TRBV6-5 12 TGTGCCAGCAAAGCCGGGAACACTGAAGCTTTCTTT CASKAGNTEAFF
- - TRBJ1-4 TRBV11-2 15 TGTGCCAGCAGCTCGCTCGTCAAGCGCGGTGAAAAACTGTTTTTT CASSSLVKRGEKLFF
TRBD1 - TRBJ2-7 TRBV7-3 13 TGTGCCAGCAGCCTTGGACAGGGCAGGGAGCAGTACTTC CASSLGQGREQYF
- - TRBJ2-7 TRBV11-2 15 TGTGCCAGCAGCTTAGTCGCAGGACTAACCTACGAGCAGTACTTC CASSLVAGLTYEQYF
- - TRBJ2-2 TRBV7-8 15 TGTGCCAGCAGCTTATGGGCTGAAGACACCGGGGAGCTGTTTTTT CASSLWAEDTGELFF
- - TRBJ1-2 TRBV7-2 16 TGTGCCAGCAGCTTAAGTAGCGGGCAGGCTATCTATGGCTACACCTTC CASSLSSGQAIYGYTF
TRBD1 many TRBJ2-7 TRBV5-1 15 TGCGCCAGCAGCGCGCGACAGGGGGCGCTTTACGAGCAGTACTTC CASSARQGALYEQYF
TRBD1 few TRBJ2-7 TRBV28 14 TGTGCCAGCAGTTCGGGACAGGGATACTACGAGCAGTACTTC CASSSGQGYYEQYF
- many TRBJ1-1 TRBV27 13 TGTGCCAGCAGTTTTGCCGGAGTGGGTGAAGCTTTCTTT CASSFAGVGEAFF
- many TRBJ1-5 TRBV2 14 TGTGCCAGCACCCAACAGGGAGGAGGACAGCCCCAGCATTTT CASTQQGGGQPQHF
- many TRBJ2-7 TRBV20-1 15 TGCAGTGCTAGAGATTCAGGTTTGGGCCCCTACGAGCAGTACTTC CSARDSGLGPYEQYF
TRBD2 - TRBJ2-1 TRBV27 16 TGTGCCAGCATCGGGGCGGGGGGGACCTCCTACAATGAGCAGTTCTTC CASIGAGGTSYNEQFF
TRBD2 - TRBJ2-7 TRBV20-1 14 TGCAGTGCTAGTAGGGCGGGAGGCTCCTACGAGCAGTACTTC CSASRAGGSYEQYF
TRBD1 - TRBJ1-1 TRBV6-5 15 TGTGCCAGCAGTTCCTGGGACAGGATGAACACTGAAGCTTTCTTT CASSSWDRMNTEAFF
- - TRBJ1-6 TRBV6-5 15 TGTGCCAGCAGTTACTCGGATCACAGATATTCACCCCTCCACTTT CASSYSDHRYSPLHF
TRBD2 - TRBJ2-1 TRBV12-3/TRBV12-4 15 TGTGCCAGCAGTCCCGGGGGGGCCTCCTACAATGAGCAGTTCTTC CASSPGGASYNEQFF
TRBD2 - TRBJ2-5 TRBV4-1 18 TGCGCCAGCAGCCAAGCAGGGCTGACCGGGACTAGCGGGGAGACCCAGTACTTC CASSQAGLTGTSGETQYF
TRBD1 - TRBJ2-2 TRBV6-1 17 TGTGCCAGCAGCTCAGAGGCCGGGGACAGGGGCGCCGGGGAGCTGTTTTTT CASSSEAGDRGAGELFF
TRBD1 few TRBJ2-7 TRBV29-1 14 TGCAGCGTAACCGGGACAGGGGCCTCCTACGAGCAGTACTTC CSVTGTGASYEQYF
- once TRBJ2-1 TRBV4-1 17 TGTGCCAGCAGCCAGATGACGGGCCGGAGCTCCTACAATGAGCAGTTCTTC CASSQMTGRSSYNEQFF
- - TRBJ2-7 TRBV7-3 12 TGTGCCAGCAGCACGGCCGCAGGCGAGCAGTACTTC CASSTAAGEQYF
- many TRBJ1-2 TRBV20-1 10 TGCAGTGCTTGGGACGGTGGCTACACCTTC CSAWDGGYTF
TRBD1 many TRBJ2-7 TRBV11-2 20 TGTGCCAGCAGCTTAAAGTTAGTCCGGTGGACAGGACATTTTTCCTACGAGCAGTACTTC CASSLKLVRWTGHFSYEQYF
TRBD1 - TRBJ1-4 TRBV10-3 15 TGTGCCATCAGTTCCGACAGGGGAGGTTGGGAAAAACTGTTTTTT CAISSDRGGWEKLFF